The T cell receptor beta chain described here comes from a study of technical replicates of blood from a handful of donors. The protocol was immunoSEQ multiplex PCR, while the TCRdb copy is restricted to in-frame clones and leaves out a portion. The sample has 59,000 or so clones; 90% to 95% are singletons. CDR3 length: 11 amino acids. The germline gives CDR1 SGHTS, CDR2 YDEGEE. Between the trimmed V and J ends, which lost 2 bases and 10 bases, there was a span of 6 bases. The sequenced sample was PBMCs. The sequence was collected from a human donor in good health. Some clones in this sample may be carry-over from other donors' samples. The chain has TRBV5-8 and TRBJ1-4; D is unclear. CDR3 nucleotide sequence: TGTGCCAGCAGCTTAACGGGAAAACTGTTTTTT. As protein: CASSLTGKLFF. Supplemented by reference TRBV5-8 and TRBJ1-4, the full variable domain reads EAGVTQSPTHLIKTRGQQATLRCSPISGHTSVYWYQQALGLGLQFLLWYDEGEERNRGNFPPRFSGRQFPNYSSELNVNALELEDSALYLCASSLTGKLFFGSGTQLSVL.